This entry concerns a single TCR beta chain. Its antigen is unknown. The junction and the germline gene differ at one end; a read error may be behind it. The CDR3 covers 14 residues. Germline assignment: CDR1 LGHNA and CDR2 YSLEER. TCR alpha and beta CDR3 regions were amplified from RNA using iRepertoire nested multiplex PCR. Using its own MiXCR run on the multiplex PCR reads, TCRdb lists one record per CDR3 protein. The repertoire consists of about 410,000 distinct CDR3 sequences, with roughly 41% occurring once and the leading ten covering around 12%. This entry comes from a study of glioma-infiltrating T cells. Notes on the study in general: Signature shared blood CDR3 motifs were enriched in low-divergence and depleted in high-divergence patients.

V and J are TRBV4-3 and TRBJ1-1; maybe TRBD1 (5 bases). Sequenced sample: glioma tissue, nonneoplastic brain tissue, or PBMCs (not recorded which). The TCR was taken from a human donor with low-grade glioma or glioblastoma, undergoing nonglioma brain surgery, or in good health (not recorded which). The CDR3 DNA is TGCGCCAGCAGCCAAGACCCCGGGGGTACTGAAGCTTCCTTT. Translation gives CASSQDPGGTEASF.